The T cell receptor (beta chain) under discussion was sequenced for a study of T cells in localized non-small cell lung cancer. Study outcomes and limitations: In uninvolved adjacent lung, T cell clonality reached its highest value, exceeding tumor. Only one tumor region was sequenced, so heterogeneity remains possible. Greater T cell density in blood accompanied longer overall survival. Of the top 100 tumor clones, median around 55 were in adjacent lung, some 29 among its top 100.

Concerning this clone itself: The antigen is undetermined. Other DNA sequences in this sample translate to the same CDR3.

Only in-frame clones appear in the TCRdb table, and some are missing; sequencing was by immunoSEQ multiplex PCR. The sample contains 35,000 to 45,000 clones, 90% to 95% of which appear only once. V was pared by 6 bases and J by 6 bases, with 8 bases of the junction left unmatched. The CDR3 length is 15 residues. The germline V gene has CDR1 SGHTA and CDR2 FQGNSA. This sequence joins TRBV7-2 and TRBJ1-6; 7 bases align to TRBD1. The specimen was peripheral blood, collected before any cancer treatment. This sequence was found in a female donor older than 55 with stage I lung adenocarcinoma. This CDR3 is CASRPSGTVNSPLHF. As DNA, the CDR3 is TGTGCCAGCAGACCCTCCGGGACAGTTAATTCACCCCTCCACTTT.